This T cell receptor beta chain was retrieved from a study of human T cells and chemical hapten exposure. Whole-study findings and limits: Sensitizing with DPC caused no change in TCRs above 1 in 1000 frequency. It was expanded TCRs that formed significantly more large CDR3 similarity clusters than controls did.

Regarding this clonotype: Its antigen is still unknown.

This CDR3 contains 16 residues. Trimming removed 3 bases at V and 5 bases at J, with 20 bases between. Using its own MiXCR run on the RACE reads, TCRdb lists one record per CDR3 protein. Of approximately 70,000 distinct CDR3 sequences in the sample, around 9.5% were seen once. The time point was: patch test 1, 2 weeks after DPC sensitization. Treatment of the sample: therapeutic diphenylcyclopropenone sensitization with weekly scalp DPC. The chain carries TRBV12-3 or TRBV12-4 and TRBJ2-7; D uncertain. The sequence derives from a woman between 40 and 50 years old with alopecia areata. Some clones in this sample may be carry-over from other donors' samples. The sequences come from whole blood, collected in connection with sensitization to the hapten diphenylcyclopropenone (DPC). The CDR3 DNA is TGTGCCAGCAGTTTCTCCAGTGCACCCTCAGTCCACGAGCAGTACTTC. Its translation: CASSFSSAPSVHEQYF.